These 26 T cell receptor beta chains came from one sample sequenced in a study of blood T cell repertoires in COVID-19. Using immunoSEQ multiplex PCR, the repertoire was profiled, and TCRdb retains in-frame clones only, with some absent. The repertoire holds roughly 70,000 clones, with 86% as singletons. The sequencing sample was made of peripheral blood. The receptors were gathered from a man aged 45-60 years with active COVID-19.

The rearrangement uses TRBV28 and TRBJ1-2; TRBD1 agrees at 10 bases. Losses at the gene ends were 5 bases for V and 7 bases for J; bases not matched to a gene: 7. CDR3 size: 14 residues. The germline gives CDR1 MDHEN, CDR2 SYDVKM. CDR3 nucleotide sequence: TGTGCCAGCAGTGTTATCGGGACAGGGGTTGGCTACACCTTC. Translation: CASSVIGTGVGYTF.

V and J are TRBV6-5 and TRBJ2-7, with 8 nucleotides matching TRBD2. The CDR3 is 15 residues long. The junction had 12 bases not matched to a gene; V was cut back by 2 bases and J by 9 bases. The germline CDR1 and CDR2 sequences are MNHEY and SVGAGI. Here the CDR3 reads CASSYPGLAGDRQYF. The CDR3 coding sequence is TGTGCCAGCAGTTACCCTGGACTAGCAGGGGACCGGCAGTACTTC.

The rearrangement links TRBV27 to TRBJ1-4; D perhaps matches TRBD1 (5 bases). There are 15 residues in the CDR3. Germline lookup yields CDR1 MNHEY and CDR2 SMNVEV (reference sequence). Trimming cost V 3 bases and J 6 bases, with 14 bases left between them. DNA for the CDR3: TGTGCCAGCAGTTTTCTTCCAGGGAAGTATGAAAAACTGTTTTTT. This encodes CASSFLPGKYEKLFF.

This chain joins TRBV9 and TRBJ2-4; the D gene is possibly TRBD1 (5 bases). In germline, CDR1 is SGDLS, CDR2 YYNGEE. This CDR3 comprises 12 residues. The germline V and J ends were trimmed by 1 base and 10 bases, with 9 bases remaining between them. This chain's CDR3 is CASSVNQGIQYF. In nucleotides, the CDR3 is TGTGCCAGCAGCGTAAACCAGGGAATTCAGTACTTC. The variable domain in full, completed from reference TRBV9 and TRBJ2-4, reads DSGVTQTPKHLITATGQRVTLRCSPRSGDLSVYWYQQSLDQGLQFLIQYYNGEERAKGNILERFSAQQFPDLHSELNLSSLELGDSALYFCASSVNQGIQYFGAGTRLSVL.

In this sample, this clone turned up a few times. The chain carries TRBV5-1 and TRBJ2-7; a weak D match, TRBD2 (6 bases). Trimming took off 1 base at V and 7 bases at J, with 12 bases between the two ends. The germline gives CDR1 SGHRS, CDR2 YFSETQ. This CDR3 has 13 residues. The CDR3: CASSLRRAGEQYF. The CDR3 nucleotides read TGCGCCAGCAGCTTGCGCAGGGCGGGAGAGCAGTACTTC.

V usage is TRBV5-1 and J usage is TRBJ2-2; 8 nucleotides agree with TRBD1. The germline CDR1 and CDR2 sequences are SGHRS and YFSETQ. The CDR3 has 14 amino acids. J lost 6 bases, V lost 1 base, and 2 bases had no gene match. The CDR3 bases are TGCGCCAGCAGCTTGCAGGGGGCGTCCGGGGAGCTGTTTTTT. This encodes CASSLQGASGELFF. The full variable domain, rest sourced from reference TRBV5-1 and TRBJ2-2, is KAGVTQTPRYLIKTRGQQVTLSCSPISGHRSVSWYQQTPGQGLQFLFEYFSETQRNKGNFPGRFSGRQFSNSRSEMNVSTLELGDSALYLCASSLQGASGELFFGEGSRLTVL.

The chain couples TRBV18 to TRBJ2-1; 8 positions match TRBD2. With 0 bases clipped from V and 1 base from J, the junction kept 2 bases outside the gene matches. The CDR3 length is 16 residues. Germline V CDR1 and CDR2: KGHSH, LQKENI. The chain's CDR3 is CASSPPSGGSYNEQFF. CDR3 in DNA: TGTGCCAGCTCACCACCCAGCGGGGGTTCCTACAATGAGCAGTTCTTC.

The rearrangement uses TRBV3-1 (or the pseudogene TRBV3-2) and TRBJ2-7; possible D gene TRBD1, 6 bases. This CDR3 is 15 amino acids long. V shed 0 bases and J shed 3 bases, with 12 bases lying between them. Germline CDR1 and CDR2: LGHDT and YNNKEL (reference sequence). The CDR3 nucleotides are TGTGCCAGCAGCCAAGACTCGGGACAAATCTACGAGCAGTACTTC. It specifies CASSQDSGQIYEQYF.

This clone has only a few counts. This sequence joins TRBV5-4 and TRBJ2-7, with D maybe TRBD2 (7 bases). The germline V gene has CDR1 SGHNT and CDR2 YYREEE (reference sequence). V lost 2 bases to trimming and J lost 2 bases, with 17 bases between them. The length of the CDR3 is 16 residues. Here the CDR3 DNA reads TGTGCCAGCAGCTTTCGGGGGGCCTCTTACCCCTACGAGCAGTACTTC. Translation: CASSFRGASYPYEQYF.

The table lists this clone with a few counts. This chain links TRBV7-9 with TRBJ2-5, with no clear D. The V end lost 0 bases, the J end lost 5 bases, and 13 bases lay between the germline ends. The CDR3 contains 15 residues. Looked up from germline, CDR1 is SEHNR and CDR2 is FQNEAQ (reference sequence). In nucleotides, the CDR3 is TGTGCCAGCAGCTTAGCAGAGGCACCTGGGGAGACCCAGTACTTC. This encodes CASSLAEAPGETQYF. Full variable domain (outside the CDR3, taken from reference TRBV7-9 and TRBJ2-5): DTGVSQNPRHKITKRGQNVTFRCDPISEHNRLYWYRQTLGQGPEFLTYFQNEAQLEKSRLLSDRFSAERPKGSFSTLEIQRTEQGDSAMYLCASSLAEAPGETQYFGPGTRLLVL.

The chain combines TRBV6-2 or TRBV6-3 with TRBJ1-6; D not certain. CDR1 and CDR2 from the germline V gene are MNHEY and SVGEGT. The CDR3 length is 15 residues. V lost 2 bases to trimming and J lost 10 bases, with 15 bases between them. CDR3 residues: CASSYPGGGPSPLHF. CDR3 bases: TGTGCCAGCAGTTACCCCGGTGGAGGGCCATCACCCCTCCACTTT.

The CDR3 here is CASSQAAGGLGDTQYF. The DNA for the CDR3 is TGTGCCAGCAGCCAAGCAGCAGGGGGGTTAGGAGATACGCAGTATTTT. The rearrangement uses TRBV4-2 and TRBJ2-3; D may be TRBD1 (7 bases). V lost 1 base and J 5 bases, leaving 16 bases between the germline ends. The germline CDR1 and CDR2 sequences are LGHNA and YNFKEQ. The CDR3 loop spans 16 amino acids.

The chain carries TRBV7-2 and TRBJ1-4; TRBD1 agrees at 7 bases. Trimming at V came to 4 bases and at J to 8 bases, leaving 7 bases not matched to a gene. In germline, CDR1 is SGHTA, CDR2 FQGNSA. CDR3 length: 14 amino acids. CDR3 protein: CASSSTGRREKLFF. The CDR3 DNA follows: TGTGCCAGCAGCTCGACAGGGCGGCGAGAAAAACTGTTTTTT.

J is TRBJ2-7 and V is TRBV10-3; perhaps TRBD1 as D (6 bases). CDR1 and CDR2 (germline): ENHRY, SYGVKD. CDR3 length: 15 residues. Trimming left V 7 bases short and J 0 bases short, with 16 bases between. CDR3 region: CAIMETGTSSYEQYF. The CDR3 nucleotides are TGTGCCATCATGGAAACAGGGACAAGCTCCTACGAGCAGTACTTC.

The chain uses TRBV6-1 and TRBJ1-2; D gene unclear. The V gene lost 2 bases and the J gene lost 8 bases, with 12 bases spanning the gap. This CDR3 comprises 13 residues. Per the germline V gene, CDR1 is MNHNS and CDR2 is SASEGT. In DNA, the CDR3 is TGTGCCAGCAGTGAAATCCGGGGAAGAGGCTACACCTTC. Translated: CASSEIRGRGYTF.

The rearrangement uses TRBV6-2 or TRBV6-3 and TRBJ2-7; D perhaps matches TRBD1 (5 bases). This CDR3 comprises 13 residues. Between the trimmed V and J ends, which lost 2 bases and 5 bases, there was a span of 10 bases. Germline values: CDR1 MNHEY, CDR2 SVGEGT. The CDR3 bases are TGTGCCAGCAGTTACCGCAGGGTCGACGAGCAGTACTTC. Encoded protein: CASSYRRVDEQYF.

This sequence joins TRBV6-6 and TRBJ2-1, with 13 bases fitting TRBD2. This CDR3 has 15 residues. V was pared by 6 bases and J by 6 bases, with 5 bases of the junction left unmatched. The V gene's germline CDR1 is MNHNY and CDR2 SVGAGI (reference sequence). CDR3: CASRPWTSGGNEQFF. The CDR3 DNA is TGTGCCAGCAGACCCTGGACTAGCGGGGGCAATGAGCAGTTCTTC.

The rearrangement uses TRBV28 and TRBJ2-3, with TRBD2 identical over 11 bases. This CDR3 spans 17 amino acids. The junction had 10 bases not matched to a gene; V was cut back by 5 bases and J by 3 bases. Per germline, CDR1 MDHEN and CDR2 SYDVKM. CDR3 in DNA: TGTGCCAGCAGTCCGATAGCGGGAGGGCCGAATACAGATACGCAGTATTTT. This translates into CASSPIAGGPNTDTQYF.

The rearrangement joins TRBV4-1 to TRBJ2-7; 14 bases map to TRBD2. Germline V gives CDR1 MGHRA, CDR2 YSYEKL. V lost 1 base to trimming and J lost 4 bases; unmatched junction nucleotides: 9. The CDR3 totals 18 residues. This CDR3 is CASSQARRLAGGLYEQYF. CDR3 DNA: TGCGCCAGCAGCCAAGCCCGACGACTAGCGGGGGGGCTATACGAGCAGTACTTC.

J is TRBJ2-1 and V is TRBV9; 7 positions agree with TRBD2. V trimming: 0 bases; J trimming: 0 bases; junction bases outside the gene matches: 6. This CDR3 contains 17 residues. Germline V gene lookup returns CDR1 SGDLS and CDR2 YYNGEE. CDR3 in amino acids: CASSVGRGGSSYNEQFF. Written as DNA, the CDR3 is TGTGCCAGCAGCGTAGGGAGGGGCGGGAGCTCCTACAATGAGCAGTTCTTC.

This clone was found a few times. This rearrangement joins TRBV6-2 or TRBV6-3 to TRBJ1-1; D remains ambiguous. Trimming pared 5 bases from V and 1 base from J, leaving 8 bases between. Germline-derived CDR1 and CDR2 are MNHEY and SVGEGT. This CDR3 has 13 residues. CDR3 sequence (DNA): TGTGCCAGCAGTCCGCGGGGGAACACTGAAGCTTTCTTT. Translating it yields CASSPRGNTEAFF.

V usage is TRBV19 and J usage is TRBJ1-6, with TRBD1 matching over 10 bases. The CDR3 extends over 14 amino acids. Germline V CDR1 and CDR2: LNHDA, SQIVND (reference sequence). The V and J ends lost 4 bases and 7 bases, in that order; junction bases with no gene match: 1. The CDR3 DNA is TGTGCCAGTAGTAGGGACAGGGGAAATTCACCCCTCCACTTT. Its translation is CASSRDRGNSPLHF.

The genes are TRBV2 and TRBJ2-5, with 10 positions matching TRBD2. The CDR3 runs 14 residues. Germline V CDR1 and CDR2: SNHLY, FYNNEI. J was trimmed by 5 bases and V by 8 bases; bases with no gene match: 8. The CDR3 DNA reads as TGTGCCAGCTGGAGCGGGGGGGCCTTGGAGACCCAGTACTTC. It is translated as CASWSGGALETQYF.

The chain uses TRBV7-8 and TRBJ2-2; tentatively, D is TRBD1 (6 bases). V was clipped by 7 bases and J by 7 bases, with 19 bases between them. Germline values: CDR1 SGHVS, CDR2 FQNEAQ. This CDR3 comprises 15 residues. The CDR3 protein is CASIQGLMDNGELFF. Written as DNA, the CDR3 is TGTGCCAGCATCCAGGGGTTGATGGACAACGGGGAGCTGTTTTTT.

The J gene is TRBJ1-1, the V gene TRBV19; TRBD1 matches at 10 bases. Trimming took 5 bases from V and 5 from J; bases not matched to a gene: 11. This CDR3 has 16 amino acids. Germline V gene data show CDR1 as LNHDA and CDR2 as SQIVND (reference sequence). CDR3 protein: CASSPRQGAKGTEAFF. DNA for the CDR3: TGTGCCAGTAGTCCGCGACAGGGGGCGAAGGGGACTGAAGCTTTCTTT. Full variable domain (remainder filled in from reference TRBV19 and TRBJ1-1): DGGITQSPKYLFRKEGQNVTLSCEQNLNHDAMYWYRQDPGQGLRLIYYSQIVNDFQKGDIAEGYSVSREKKESFPLTVTSAQKNPTAFYLCASSPRQGAKGTEAFFGQGTRLTVV.

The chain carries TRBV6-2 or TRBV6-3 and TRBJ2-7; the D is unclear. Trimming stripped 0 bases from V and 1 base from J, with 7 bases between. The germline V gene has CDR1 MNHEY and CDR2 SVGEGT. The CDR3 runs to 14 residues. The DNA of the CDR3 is TGTGCCAGCAGTTACTCGAGATGGTCCTACGAGCAGTACTTC. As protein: CASSYSRWSYEQYF.